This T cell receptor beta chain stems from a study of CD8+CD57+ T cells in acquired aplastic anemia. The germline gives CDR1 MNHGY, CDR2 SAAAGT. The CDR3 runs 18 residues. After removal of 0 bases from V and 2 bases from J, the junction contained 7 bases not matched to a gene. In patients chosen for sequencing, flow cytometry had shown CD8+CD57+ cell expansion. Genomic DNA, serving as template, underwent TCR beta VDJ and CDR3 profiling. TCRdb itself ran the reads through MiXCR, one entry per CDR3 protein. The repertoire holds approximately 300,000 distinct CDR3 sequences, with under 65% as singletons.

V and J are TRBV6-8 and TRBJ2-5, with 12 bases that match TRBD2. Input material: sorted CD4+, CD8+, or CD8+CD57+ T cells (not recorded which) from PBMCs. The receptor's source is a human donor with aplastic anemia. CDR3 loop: CASSYSNPLAGGQETQYF. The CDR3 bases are TGTGCCAGCAGTTACTCGAATCCCCTAGCGGGGGGGCAAGAGACCCAGTACTTC.